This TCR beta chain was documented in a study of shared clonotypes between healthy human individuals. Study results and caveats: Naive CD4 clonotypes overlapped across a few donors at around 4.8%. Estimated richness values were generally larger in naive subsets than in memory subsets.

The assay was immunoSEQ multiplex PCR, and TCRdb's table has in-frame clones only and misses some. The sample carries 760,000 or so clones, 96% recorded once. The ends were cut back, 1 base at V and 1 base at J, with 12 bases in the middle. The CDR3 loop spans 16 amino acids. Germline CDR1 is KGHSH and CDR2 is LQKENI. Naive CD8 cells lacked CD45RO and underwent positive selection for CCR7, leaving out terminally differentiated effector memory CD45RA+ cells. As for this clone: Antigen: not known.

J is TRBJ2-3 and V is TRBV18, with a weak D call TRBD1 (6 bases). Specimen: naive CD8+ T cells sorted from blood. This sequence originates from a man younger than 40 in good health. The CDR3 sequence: CASSPRSGDGTDTQYF. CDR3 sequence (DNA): TGTGCCAGCTCACCACGGTCAGGGGATGGCACAGATACGCAGTATTTT. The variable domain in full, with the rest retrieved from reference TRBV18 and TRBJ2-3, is NAGVMQNPRHLVRRRGQEARLRCSPMKGHSHVYWYRQLPEEGLKFMVYLQKENIIDESGMPKERFSAEFPKEGPSILRIQQVVRGDSAAYFCASSPRSGDGTDTQYFGPGTRLTVL.